Included here is one T cell receptor beta chain sequence, with context. This CDR3 comprises 15 residues. In germline, CDR1 is MGHRA, CDR2 YSYEKL. Unmatched junction bases numbered 7, after V lost 4 bases and J lost 5 bases. This entry is derived from a study of cytotoxic CD8 clonotypes in ibrutinib-treated CLL. Method: immunoSEQ multiplex PCR; TCRdb's copy keeps in-frame clones and lacks some. The sample consists of some 46,000 clones, roughly 69% of them appearing once. The receptor's source is a human donor with chronic lymphocytic leukemia. The V call is TRBV4-1, the J call TRBJ2-1, with 8 bases aligning to TRBD1. The sample here was PBMCs, taken after 12 months of ibrutinib treatment. The DNA of the CDR3 is TGCGCCAGCAGCCCCAAAGGACAGGGTAACAATGAGCAGTTCTTC. Translating gives CASSPKGQGNNEQFF.